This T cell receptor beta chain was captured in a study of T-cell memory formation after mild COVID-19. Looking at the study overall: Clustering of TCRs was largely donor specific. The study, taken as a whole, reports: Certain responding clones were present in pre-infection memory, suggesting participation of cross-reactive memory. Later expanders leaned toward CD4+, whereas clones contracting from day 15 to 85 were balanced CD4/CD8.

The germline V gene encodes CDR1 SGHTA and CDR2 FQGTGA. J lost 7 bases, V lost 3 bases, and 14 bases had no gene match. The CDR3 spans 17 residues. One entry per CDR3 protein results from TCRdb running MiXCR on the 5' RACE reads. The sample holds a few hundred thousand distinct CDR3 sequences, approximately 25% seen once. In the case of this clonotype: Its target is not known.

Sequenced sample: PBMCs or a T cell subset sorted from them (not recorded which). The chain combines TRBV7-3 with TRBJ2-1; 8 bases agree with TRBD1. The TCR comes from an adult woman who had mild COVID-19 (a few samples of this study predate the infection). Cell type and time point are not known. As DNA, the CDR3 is TGTGCCAGCAGCTTCCTCCCGAGGCAGGGGGCCGTAAATGAGCAGTTCTTC. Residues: CASSFLPRQGAVNEQFF.